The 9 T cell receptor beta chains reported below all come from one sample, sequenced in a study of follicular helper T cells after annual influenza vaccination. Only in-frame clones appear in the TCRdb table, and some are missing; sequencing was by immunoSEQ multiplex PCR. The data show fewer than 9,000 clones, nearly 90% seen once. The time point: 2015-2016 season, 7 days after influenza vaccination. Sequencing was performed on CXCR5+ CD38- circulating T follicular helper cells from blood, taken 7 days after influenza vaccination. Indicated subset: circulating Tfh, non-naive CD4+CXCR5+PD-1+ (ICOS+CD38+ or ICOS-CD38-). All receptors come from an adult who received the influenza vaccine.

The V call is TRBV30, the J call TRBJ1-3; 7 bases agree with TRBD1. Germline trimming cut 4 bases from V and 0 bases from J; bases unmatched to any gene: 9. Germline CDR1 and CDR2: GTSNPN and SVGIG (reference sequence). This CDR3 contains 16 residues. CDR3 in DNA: TGTGCCTGGAAGGGTCCCGGACAGGACTCTGGAAACACCATATATTTT. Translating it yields CAWKGPGQDSGNTIYF.

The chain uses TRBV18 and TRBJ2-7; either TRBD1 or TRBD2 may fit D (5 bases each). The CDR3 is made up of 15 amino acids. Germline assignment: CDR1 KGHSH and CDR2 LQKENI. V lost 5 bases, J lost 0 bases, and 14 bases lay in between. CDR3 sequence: CASSATRGASYEQYF. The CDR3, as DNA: TGTGCCAGCTCAGCCACTAGGGGAGCCTCCTACGAGCAGTACTTC.

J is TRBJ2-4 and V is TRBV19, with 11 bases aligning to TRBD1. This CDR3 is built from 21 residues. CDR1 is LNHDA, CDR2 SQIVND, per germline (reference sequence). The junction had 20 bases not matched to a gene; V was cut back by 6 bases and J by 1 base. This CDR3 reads CASSRTGGTGGPGMAKNIQYF. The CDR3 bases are TGTGCCAGTAGCCGGACAGGGGGCACGGGAGGGCCGGGGATGGCCAAAAACATTCAGTACTTC.

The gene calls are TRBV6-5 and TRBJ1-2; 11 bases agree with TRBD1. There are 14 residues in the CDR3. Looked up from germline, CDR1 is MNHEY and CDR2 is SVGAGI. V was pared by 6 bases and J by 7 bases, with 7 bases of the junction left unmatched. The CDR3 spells CASSSGQGAGGYTF. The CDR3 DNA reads TGTGCCAGCAGCTCCGGACAGGGGGCTGGTGGCTACACCTTC.

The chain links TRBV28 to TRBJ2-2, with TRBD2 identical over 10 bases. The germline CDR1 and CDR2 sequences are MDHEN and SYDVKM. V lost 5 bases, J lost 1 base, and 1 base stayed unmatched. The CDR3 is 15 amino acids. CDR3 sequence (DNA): TGTGCCAGCAGTCGGACTAGCGGGAACACCGGGGAGCTGTTTTTT. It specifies CASSRTSGNTGELFF.

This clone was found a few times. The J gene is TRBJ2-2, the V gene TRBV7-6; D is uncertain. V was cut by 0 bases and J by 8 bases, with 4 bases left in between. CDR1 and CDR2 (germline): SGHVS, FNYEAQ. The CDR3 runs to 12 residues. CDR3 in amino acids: CASSLAQGELFF. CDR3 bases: TGTGCCAGCAGCTTAGCACAGGGGGAGCTGTTTTTT.

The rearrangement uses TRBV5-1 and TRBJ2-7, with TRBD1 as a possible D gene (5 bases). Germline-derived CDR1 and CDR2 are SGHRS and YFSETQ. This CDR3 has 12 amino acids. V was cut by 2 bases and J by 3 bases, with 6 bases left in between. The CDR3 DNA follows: TGCGCCAGCAGCTTCGACAGCTACGAGCAGTACTTC. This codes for CASSFDSYEQYF. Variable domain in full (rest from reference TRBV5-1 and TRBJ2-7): KAGVTQTPRYLIKTRGQQVTLSCSPISGHRSVSWYQQTPGQGLQFLFEYFSETQRNKGNFPGRFSGRQFSNSRSEMNVSTLELGDSALYLCASSFDSYEQYFGPGTRLTVT.

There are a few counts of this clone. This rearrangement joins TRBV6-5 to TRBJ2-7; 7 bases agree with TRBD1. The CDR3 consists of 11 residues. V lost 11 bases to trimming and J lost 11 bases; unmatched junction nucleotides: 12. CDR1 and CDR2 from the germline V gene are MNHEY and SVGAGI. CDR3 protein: CAPETRDSKYF. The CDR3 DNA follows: TGTGCCCCCGAGACCCGGGACAGCAAGTACTTC.

The CDR3 protein is CASSLGASVSDTQYF. The CDR3 DNA follows: TGCGCCAGCAGCTTGGGCGCTAGCGTCTCGGATACGCAGTATTTT. This sequence joins TRBV5-1 and TRBJ2-3, with a tentative D call TRBD2 (6 bases). Per germline, CDR1 SGHRS and CDR2 YFSETQ. The CDR3 length is 15 residues. V was trimmed by 0 bases and J by 6 bases, leaving 14 bases between them.